Listed below are T cell receptor beta chains from one sample, sequenced in a study of graft-versus-host responses after intestinal transplantation. Their recognized antigens are unknown. Sequencing was performed with immunoSEQ multiplex PCR; in TCRdb, only in-frame clones are kept and a portion is missing. The table records some 110,000 clones, 85% to 95% of them present only once. The sequenced sample was unstimulated CD8+ T cells sorted from spleen or lymph node cells, obtained before transplant. Source of these receptors: a human donor who was the organ donor for an intestinal transplant. CDR3s include the opening cysteine and the closing phenylalanine or tryptophan. Each record gives: J gene, D gene, V gene, CDR3 protein, CDR3 DNA. The D gene is left open where the match is weak.

>TRBJ2-7|.|TRBV11-2
CASSLVIYEQYF
TGTGCCAGCAGCTTAGTTATATACGAGCAGTACTTC
>TRBJ2-5|.|TRBV4-1
CASSQEISGRPQETQYF
TGCGCCAGCAGCCAAGAGATTAGCGGAAGACCTCAAGAGACCCAGTACTTC
>TRBJ1-1|TRBD1|TRBV5-4
CASSYRGTNTEAFF
TGTGCCAGCAGCTACAGGGGGACGAACACTGAAGCTTTCTTT
>TRBJ2-5|.|TRBV5-6
CASSLSPGSGETQYF
TGTGCCAGCAGCTTGTCCCCAGGGTCCGGAGAGACCCAGTACTTC
>TRBJ2-3|.|TRBV9
CATSRTGGAGDTQYF
TGTGCCACCTCCCGTACCGGGGGCGCGGGAGATACGCAGTATTTT
>TRBJ2-7|TRBD2|TRBV4-3
CASSQERSWGLAGADEQYF
TGCGCCAGCAGCCAAGAGCGGAGTTGGGGACTAGCGGGAGCGGACGAGCAGTACTTC
>TRBJ2-3|TRBD2|TRBV7-6
CASSEGLAGGGTDTQYF
TGTGCCAGCAGCGAGGGACTAGCGGGAGGAGGGACAGATACGCAGTATTTT
>TRBJ1-2|TRBD1|TRBV19
CASSVTGVYGYTF
TGTGCCAGTAGTGTGACAGGGGTCTATGGCTACACCTTC
>TRBJ2-1|.|TRBV9
CASSTEKGFYNEQFF
TGTGCCAGCAGCACCGAGAAGGGATTCTACAATGAGCAGTTCTTC
>TRBJ2-7|TRBD1|TRBV5-1
CASSAPGQGNEQYF
TGCGCCAGCAGCGCACCGGGACAGGGGAACGAGCAGTACTTC
>TRBJ1-6|.|TRBV11-2
CASSLDSSYNSPLHF
TGTGCCAGCAGCTTAGACAGCTCCTATAATTCACCCCTCCACTTT